This TCR beta chain is drawn from a study of T-cell reconstitution after alpha-beta-depleted transplantation in children. Regarding the study as a whole: For some patients, TCRbeta diversity was high at day 60 because of recipient T cells and thymic progenitors that survived. About two months after transplant, alpha-beta T cells reportedly came from several hundred expanded graft clones. Newly made T cells mostly supplied T-cell counts and diversity one year after transplant.

The TCRbeta library incorporated unique molecular identifiers. TCRdb called the PCR reads again in MiXCR, with one record for every CDR3 protein. The data show hundreds of thousands of distinct CDR3 sequences, around 13% seen once. Turning to this clonotype: The antigen is not known.

The CDR3 length is 17 residues. Per germline, CDR1 SGHAT and CDR2 FQNNGV. V dropped 2 bases and J dropped 5; count of bases not matched to a gene: 10. This chain joins TRBV11-2 and TRBJ1-5; 9 bases fit TRBD1. This TCR was sampled from a girl aged 2 to 10 with congenital amegakaryocytic thrombocytopenia, due to receive a stem cell transplant. Material: PBMCs, obtained before TCRalphabeta/CD19-depleted stem cell transplant. CDR3 bases: TGTGCCAGCAGCTTATCCCACGCGGGGACAGGGTATCAGCCCCAGCATTTT. It encodes CASSLSHAGTGYQPQHF. Filled out from reference TRBV11-2 and TRBJ1-5, the complete variable domain reads EAGVAQSPRYKIIEKRQSVAFWCNPISGHATLYWYQQILGQGPKLLIQFQNNGVVDDSQLPKDRFSAERLKGVDSTLKIQPAKLEDSAVYLCASSLSHAGTGYQPQHFGDGTRLSIL.